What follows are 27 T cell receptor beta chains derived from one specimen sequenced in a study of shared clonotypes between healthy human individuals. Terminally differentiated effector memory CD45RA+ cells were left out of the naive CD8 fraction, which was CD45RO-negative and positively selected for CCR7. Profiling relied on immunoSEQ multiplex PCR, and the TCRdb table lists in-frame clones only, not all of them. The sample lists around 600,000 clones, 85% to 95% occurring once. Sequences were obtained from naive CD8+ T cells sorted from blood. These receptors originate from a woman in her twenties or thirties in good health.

This CDR3 is CASSLFAGTSGLQSYNEQFF. CDR3 nucleotides: TGTGCCAGCAGCTTATTTGCCGGGACTAGCGGCCTCCAATCCTACAATGAGCAGTTCTTC. This chain uses TRBV13 with TRBJ2-1, with 11 bases matching TRBD2. Germline V CDR1 and CDR2: PRHDT, FYEKMQ (reference sequence). This CDR3 is 20 amino acids long. The trim removed 2 bases at V and 1 base at J, leaving 13 bases unmatched. Using reference TRBV13 and TRBJ2-1 for the parts outside the CDR3, the full variable domain is AAGVIQSPRHLIKEKRETATLKCYPIPRHDTVYWYQQGPGQDPQFLISFYEKMQSDKGSIPDRFSAQQFSDYHSELNMSSLELGDSALYFCASSLFAGTSGLQSYNEQFFGPGTRLTVL.

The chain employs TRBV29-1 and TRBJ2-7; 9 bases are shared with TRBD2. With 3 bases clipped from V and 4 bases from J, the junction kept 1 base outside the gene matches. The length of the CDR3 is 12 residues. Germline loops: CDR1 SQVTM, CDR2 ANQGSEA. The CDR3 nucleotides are TGCAGCGTTGACGCGGGAGGGTACGAGCAGTACTTC. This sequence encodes CSVDAGGYEQYF.

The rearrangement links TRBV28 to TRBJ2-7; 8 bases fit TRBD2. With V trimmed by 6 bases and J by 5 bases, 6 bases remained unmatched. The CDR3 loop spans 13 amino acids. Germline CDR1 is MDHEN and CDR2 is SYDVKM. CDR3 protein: CASRLSGSNEQYF. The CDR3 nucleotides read TGTGCCAGCAGACTCAGCGGGAGCAACGAGCAGTACTTC.

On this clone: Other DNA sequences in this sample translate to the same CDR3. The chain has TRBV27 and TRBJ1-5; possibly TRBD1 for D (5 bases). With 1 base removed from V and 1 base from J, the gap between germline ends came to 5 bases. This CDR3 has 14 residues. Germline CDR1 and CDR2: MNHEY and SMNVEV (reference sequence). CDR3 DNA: TGTGCCAGCAGTTTATGGGGGAGCAATCAGCCCCAGCATTTT. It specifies CASSLWGSNQPQHF.

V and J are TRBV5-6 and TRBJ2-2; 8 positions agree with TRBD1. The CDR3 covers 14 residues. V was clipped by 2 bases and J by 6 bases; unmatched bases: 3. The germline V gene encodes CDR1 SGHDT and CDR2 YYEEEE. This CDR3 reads CASSFGTGPGELFF. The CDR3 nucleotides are TGTGCCAGCAGCTTCGGGACAGGCCCCGGGGAGCTGTTTTTT.

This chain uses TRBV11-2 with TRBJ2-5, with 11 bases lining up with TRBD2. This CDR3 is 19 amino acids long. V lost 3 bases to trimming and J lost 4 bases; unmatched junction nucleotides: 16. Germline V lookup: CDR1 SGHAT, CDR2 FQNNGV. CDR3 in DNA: TGTGCCAGCAGCTTCGTTTGGGGCCTAGGGCTAGCGGGAGGAGAGACCCAGTACTTC. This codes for CASSFVWGLGLAGGETQYF.

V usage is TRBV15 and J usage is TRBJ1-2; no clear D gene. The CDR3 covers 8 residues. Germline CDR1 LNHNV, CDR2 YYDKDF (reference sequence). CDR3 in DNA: TGTGTTCCTTATGGCTACACCTTC. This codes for CVPYGYTF.

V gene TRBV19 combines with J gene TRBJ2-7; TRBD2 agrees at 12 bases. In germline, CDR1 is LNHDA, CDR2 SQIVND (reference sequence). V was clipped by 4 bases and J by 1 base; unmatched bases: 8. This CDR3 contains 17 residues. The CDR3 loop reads CASSRGTSGHESYEQYF. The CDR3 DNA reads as TGTGCCAGTAGTAGAGGGACTAGCGGGCATGAGTCCTACGAGCAGTACTTC.

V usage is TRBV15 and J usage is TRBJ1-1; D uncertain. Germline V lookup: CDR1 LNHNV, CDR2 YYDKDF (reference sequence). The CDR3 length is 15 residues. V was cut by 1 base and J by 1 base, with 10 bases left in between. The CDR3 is CATSRATTGNTEAFF. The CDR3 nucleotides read TGTGCCACCAGCAGAGCAACAACGGGGAACACTGAAGCTTTCTTT.

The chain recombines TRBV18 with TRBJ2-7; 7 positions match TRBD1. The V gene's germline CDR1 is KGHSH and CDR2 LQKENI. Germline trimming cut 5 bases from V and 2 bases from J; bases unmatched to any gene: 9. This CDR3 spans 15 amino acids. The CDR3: CASSSGQVPTYEQYF. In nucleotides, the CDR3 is TGTGCCAGCTCATCTGGACAGGTCCCCACCTACGAGCAGTACTTC.

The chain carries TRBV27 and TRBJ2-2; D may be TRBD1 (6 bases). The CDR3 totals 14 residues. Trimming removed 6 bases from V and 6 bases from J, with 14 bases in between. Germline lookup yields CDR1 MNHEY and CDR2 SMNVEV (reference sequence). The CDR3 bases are TGTGCCAGCAGCCATGCTGGGGGCGCCGGGGAGCTGTTTTTT. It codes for CASSHAGGAGELFF.

In DNA, the CDR3 is TGTGCCAGCAGCTTGGCCGCTAGCGGGAGGTTTGCAGATACGCAGTATTTT. This encodes CASSLAASGRFADTQYF. The chain carries TRBV5-6 and TRBJ2-3, with 11 positions matching TRBD2. The germline V gene has CDR1 SGHDT and CDR2 YYEEEE. After removal of 0 bases from V and 4 bases from J, the junction contained 7 bases not matched to a gene. The CDR3 spans 17 residues.

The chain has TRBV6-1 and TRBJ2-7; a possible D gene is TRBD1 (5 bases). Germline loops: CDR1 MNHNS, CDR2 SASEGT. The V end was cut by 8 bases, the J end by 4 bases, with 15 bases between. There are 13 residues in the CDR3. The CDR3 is CASRRKGEYEQYF. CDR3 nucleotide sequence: TGTGCCAGCCGCAGGAAAGGGGAATACGAGCAGTACTTC.

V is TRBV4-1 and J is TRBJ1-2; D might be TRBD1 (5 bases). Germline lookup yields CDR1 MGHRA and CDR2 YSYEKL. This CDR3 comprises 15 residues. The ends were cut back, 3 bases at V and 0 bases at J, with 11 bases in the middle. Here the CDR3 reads CASSQGPTTNYGYTF. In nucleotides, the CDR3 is TGCGCCAGCAGCCAGGGACCTACAACTAACTATGGCTACACCTTC.

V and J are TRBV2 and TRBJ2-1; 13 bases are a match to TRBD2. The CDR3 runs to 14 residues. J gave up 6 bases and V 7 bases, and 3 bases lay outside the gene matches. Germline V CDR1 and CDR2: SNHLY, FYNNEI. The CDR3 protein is CASKLAGGPNEQFF. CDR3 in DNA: TGTGCCAGCAAACTAGCGGGAGGGCCCAATGAGCAGTTCTTC.

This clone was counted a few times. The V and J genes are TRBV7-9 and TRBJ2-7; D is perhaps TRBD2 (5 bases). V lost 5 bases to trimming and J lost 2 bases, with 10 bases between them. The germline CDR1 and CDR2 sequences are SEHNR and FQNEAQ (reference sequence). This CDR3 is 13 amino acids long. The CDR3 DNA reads TGTGCCAGCAGCGGGGAGAGGACCTACGAGCAGTACTTC. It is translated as CASSGERTYEQYF. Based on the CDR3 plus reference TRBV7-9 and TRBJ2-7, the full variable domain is DTGVSQNPRHKITKRGQNVTFRCDPISEHNRLYWYRQTLGQGPEFLTYFQNEAQLEKSRLLSDRFSAERPKGSFSTLEIQRTEQGDSAMYLCASSGERTYEQYFGPGTRLTVT.

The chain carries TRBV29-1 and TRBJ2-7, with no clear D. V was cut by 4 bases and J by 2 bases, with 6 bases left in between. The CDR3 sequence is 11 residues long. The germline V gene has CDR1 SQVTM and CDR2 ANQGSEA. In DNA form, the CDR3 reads TGCAGCGTTGGGGTCGCCTACGAGCAGTACTTC. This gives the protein CSVGVAYEQYF.

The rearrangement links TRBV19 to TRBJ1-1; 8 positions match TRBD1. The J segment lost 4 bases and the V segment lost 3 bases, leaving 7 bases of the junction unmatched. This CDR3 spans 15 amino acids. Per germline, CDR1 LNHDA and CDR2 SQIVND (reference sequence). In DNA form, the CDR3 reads TGTGCCAGTAGTATTAGGGGACAGGCTAGCACTGAAGCTTTCTTT. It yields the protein CASSIRGQASTEAFF.

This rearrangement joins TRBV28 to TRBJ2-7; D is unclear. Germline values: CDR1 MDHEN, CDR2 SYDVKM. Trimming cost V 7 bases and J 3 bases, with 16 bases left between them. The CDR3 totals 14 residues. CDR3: CASTLSVESYEQYF. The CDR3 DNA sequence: TGTGCCAGCACCCTATCTGTGGAGAGCTACGAGCAGTACTTC.

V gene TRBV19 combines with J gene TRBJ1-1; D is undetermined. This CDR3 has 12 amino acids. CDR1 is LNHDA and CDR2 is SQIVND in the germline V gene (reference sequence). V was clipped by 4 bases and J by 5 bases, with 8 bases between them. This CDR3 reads CASSSGGTEAFF. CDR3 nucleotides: TGTGCCAGTAGTAGTGGAGGGACTGAAGCTTTCTTT. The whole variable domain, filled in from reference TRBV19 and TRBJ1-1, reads DGGITQSPKYLFRKEGQNVTLSCEQNLNHDAMYWYRQDPGQGLRLIYYSQIVNDFQKGDIAEGYSVSREKKESFPLTVTSAQKNPTAFYLCASSSGGTEAFFGQGTRLTVV.

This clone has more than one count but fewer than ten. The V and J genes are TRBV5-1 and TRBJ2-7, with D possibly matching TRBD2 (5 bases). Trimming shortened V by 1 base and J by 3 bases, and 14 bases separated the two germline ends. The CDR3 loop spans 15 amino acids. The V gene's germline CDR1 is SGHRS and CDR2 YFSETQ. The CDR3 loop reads CASSLYRADYYEQYF. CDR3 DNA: TGCGCCAGCAGCTTGTACCGGGCTGACTACTACGAGCAGTACTTC. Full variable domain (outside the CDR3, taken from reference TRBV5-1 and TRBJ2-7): KAGVTQTPRYLIKTRGQQVTLSCSPISGHRSVSWYQQTPGQGLQFLFEYFSETQRNKGNFPGRFSGRQFSNSRSEMNVSTLELGDSALYLCASSLYRADYYEQYFGPGTRLTVT.

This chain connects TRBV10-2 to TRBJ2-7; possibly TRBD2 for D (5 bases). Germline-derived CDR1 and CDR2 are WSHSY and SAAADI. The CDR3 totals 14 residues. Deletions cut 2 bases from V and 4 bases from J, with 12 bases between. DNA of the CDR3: TGCGCCAGCAGTGAGGGCAGAGGGAAATACGAGCAGTACTTC. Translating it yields CASSEGRGKYEQYF.

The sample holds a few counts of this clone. The CDR3 coding sequence is TGTGCCACCAGTCCGGGACTAGCGGTCCCGTATTTCGACGAGCAGTACTTC. It is translated as CATSPGLAVPYFDEQYF. The V and J genes are TRBV15 and TRBJ2-7; 11 bases are shared with TRBD2. Germline V lookup: CDR1 LNHNV, CDR2 YYDKDF (reference sequence). CDR3 size: 17 residues. V trimming: 6 bases; J trimming: 5 bases; junction bases outside the gene matches: 15.

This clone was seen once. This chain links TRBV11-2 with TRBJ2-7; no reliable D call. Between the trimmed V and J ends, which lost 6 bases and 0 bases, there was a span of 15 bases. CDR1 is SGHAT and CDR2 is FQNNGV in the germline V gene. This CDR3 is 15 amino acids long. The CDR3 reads CASRVSGLPSYEQYF. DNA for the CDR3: TGTGCCAGCAGAGTCAGTGGGCTACCCTCCTACGAGCAGTACTTC.

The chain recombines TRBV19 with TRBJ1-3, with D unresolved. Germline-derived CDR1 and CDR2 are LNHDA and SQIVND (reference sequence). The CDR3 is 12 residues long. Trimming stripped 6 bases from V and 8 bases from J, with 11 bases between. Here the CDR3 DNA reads TGTGCCAGTAGCGTTAAGTGGGACACCATATATTTT. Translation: CASSVKWDTIYF.

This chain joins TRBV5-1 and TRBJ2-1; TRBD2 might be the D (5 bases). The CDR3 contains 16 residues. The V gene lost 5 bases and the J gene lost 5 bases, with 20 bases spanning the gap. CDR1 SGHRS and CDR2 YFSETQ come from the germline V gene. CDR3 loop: CASRILERTIDNEQFF. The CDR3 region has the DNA TGCGCCAGCAGAATTCTCGAGCGGACGATAGACAATGAGCAGTTCTTC. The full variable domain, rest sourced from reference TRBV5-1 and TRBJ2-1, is KAGVTQTPRYLIKTRGQQVTLSCSPISGHRSVSWYQQTPGQGLQFLFEYFSETQRNKGNFPGRFSGRQFSNSRSEMNVSTLELGDSALYLCASRILERTIDNEQFFGPGTRLTVL.

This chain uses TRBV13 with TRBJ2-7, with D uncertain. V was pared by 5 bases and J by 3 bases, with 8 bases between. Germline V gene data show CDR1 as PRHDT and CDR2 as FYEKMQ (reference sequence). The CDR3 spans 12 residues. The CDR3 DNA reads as TGTGCCAGCAGCACCCGGAGCTACGAGCAGTACTTC. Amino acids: CASSTRSYEQYF.